Below, 8 T cell receptor beta chains from the same sample are listed, as sequenced in a study of graft-versus-host responses after intestinal transplantation (dated by TCRdb to about 2021). The method behind the library was the immunoSEQ multiplex PCR assay. TCRdb mirrors the immuneACCESS table, restricted to in-frame sequences. Some clones are absent from its copies; in checked studies, under half trace to an unresolved V gene, and the reason for the others is unknown. This sample is represented by approximately 37,000 clones; roughly 90% of them were singletons. Of the sample, around 6.8% is held by the ten largest clones. This specimen was PBMCs, taken 260 to 280 days after transplant. These receptors all come from a human patient who received an intestinal transplant, so some T cells may come from the graft donor.

The chain has TRBV6-6 and TRBJ2-7; tentatively, D is TRBD1 or TRBD2 (5 bases each). CDR3 size: 11 residues. V was trimmed by 5 bases and J by 5 bases, leaving 7 bases between them. Germline CDR1 is MNHNY and CDR2 is SVGAGI (reference sequence). This CDR3 reads CASSMGDEQYF. The CDR3 nucleotides read TGTGCCAGCAGTATGGGGGACGAGCAGTACTTC.

This chain connects TRBV11-2 to TRBJ1-2, with TRBD1 matching over 7 bases. Unmatched junction bases numbered 2, after V lost 5 bases and J lost 2 bases. Germline V gene sequence: CDR1 SGHAT, CDR2 FQNNGV. This CDR3 is 13 amino acids long. DNA of the CDR3: TGTGCCAGCAGCCCACAGGGGAACTATGGCTACACCTTC. Its protein product is CASSPQGNYGYTF.

V is TRBV6-5 and J is TRBJ1-5, with a possible D match to TRBD1 (6 bases). The CDR3 length is 15 residues. Germline V CDR1 and CDR2: MNHEY, SVGAGI. V was clipped by 2 bases and J by 2 bases, with 10 bases between them. In DNA form, the CDR3 reads TGTGCCAGCAGTTACGTGGGGGCCGGCAATCAGCCCCAGCATTTT. It translates to CASSYVGAGNQPQHF.

This chain uses TRBV29-1 with TRBJ2-7; 12 positions match TRBD1. CDR1 SQVTM and CDR2 ANQGSEA come from the germline V gene. The CDR3 has 13 amino acids. Trimming took 8 bases from V and 5 from J; bases not matched to a gene: 7. The DNA for the CDR3 is TGCAGCACCTCGGGACAGGGGGCAAACGAGCAGTACTTC. Translated, it gives CSTSGQGANEQYF.

The rearrangement uses TRBV7-8 and TRBJ1-2; D is unclear. The germline V and J ends were trimmed by 1 base and 7 bases, with 16 bases remaining between them. From germline, CDR1 is SGHVS and CDR2 FQNEAQ. The CDR3 consists of 15 residues. For the CDR3, the DNA is TGTGCCAGCAGCTTAGGACCCCGGGAGAGGGCTGGCTACACCTTC. Translating it yields CASSLGPRERAGYTF.

The rearrangement joins TRBV11-3 to TRBJ2-7, with D maybe TRBD2 (5 bases). V lost 4 bases to trimming and J lost 2 bases, with 15 bases between them. Germline CDR1 is SGHNT and CDR2 is YENEEA. The CDR3 sequence is 15 residues long. The CDR3 spells CASSSYLNGAYEQYF. CDR3 DNA: TGTGCCAGCAGCTCGTACTTAAACGGGGCCTACGAGCAGTACTTC.

The genes are TRBV2 and TRBJ2-7, with 7 bases that match TRBD2. The length of the CDR3 is 15 residues. Trimming took 8 bases from V and 6 from J; bases not matched to a gene: 16. Per the germline V gene, CDR1 is SNHLY and CDR2 is FYNNEI. Here the CDR3 DNA reads TGTGCCAGCGTAGAGGGGTCGGGACTACCGTCCGAGCAGTACTTC. Protein sequence: CASVEGSGLPSEQYF. The full variable domain, completed using reference TRBV2 and TRBJ2-7, is EPEVTQTPSHQVTQMGQEVILRCVPISNHLYFYWYRQILGQKVEFLVSFYNNEISEKSEIFDDQFSVERPDGSNFTLKIRSTKLEDSAMYFCASVEGSGLPSEQYFGPGTRLTVT.

CDR3: CASQDRGVQETQYF. The CDR3 region has the DNA TGTGCCAGTCAAGACAGGGGAGTTCAAGAGACCCAGTACTTC. The chain links TRBV5-4 to TRBJ2-5, with 8 positions matching TRBD1. Germline V gene lookup returns CDR1 SGHNT and CDR2 YYREEE (reference sequence). With 8 bases clipped from V and 2 bases from J, the junction kept 8 bases outside the gene matches. The CDR3 covers 14 residues.